The clone carrying this T cell receptor beta chain has a handful of counts. As yet, its antigen is unknown. In making TCR cDNA, 5'RACE template switching added a universal primer site and UMIs to it. TCRdb called the 5' RACE reads again in MiXCR, with one record for every CDR3 protein. The profile shows some 250,000 distinct CDR3 sequences, roughly 7.2% of them singletons. This specimen belongs to a study of T cells after yellow fever vaccination. Looking at the study overall: Fractions of low cell number were prepared using SMART-Seq v4 Ultra Low Input.

Study outcomes and limitations: Post-booster reappearance was seen for most primary-vaccination clones (96% CD4, roughly 91% CD8). Though it reached lower strength, the secondary response hit its peak faster, day 5 versus 15.

After removal of 7 bases from V and 7 bases from J, the junction contained 14 bases not matched to a gene. This CDR3 is built from 16 residues. The germline gives CDR1 MNHEY, CDR2 SVGEGT. The starting material was CD4+ T cells sorted from PBMCs, obtained 15 days after the yellow fever booster vaccination. This TCR came from a man aged 30 to 45 who received the YFV17D yellow fever vaccine. The rearrangement uses TRBV6-2 or TRBV6-3 and TRBJ2-1; 9 positions match TRBD1. Written as DNA, the CDR3 is TGTGCCAGCACCCTCCGGACAGGGGTGAACGCTAATGAGCAGTTCTTC. Encoded protein: CASTLRTGVNANEQFF.